This T cell receptor (beta chain) was documented in a study of cytomegalovirus exposure and HLA in healthy donors. This CDR3 has 15 residues. V lost 4 bases, J lost 9 bases, and 7 bases stayed unmatched. Germline V CDR1 and CDR2: MGHRA, YSYEKL. The primer mix had 60 Vbeta and 13 Jbeta primers. Produced via immunoSEQ multiplex PCR; TCRdb's table is partial and in-frame only. The sample lists roughly 180,000 clones; roughly 80% were seen once. Note on this clone: Its antigen remains unknown.

Study-level findings and limits: A link between a missense DCLRE1C variant and TCR beta V- and J-gene trimming emerged from a later analysis.

The clonotype comes from a man in his thirties or forties in good health and CMV-seronegative. Material: PBMCs. This rearrangement joins TRBV4-1 to TRBJ2-1; 12 bases line up with TRBD2. CDR3 loop: CASSPRTSGVLEQFF. The CDR3 DNA sequence: TGCGCCAGCAGCCCTAGGACTAGCGGGGTCCTTGAGCAGTTCTTC.